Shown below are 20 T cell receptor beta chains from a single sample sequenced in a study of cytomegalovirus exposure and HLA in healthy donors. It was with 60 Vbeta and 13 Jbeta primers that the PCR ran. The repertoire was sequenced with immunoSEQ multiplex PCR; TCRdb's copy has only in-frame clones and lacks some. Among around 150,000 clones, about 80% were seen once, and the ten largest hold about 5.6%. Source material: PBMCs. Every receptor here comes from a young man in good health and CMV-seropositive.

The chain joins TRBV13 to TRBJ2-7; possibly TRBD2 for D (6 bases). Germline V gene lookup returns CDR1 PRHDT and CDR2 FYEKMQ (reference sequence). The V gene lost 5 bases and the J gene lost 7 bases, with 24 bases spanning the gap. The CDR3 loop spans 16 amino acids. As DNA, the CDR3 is TGTGCCAGCAGCCCCGGTACGGGACTGGGGGTCGGGGAGCAGTACTTC. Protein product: CASSPGTGLGVGEQYF.

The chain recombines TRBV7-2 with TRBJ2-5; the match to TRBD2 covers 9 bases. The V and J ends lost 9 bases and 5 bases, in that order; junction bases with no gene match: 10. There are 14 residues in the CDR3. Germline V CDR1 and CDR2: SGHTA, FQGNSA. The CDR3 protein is CASRAAGGSETQYF. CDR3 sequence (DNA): TGTGCCAGTAGGGCAGCGGGGGGCTCGGAGACCCAGTACTTC.

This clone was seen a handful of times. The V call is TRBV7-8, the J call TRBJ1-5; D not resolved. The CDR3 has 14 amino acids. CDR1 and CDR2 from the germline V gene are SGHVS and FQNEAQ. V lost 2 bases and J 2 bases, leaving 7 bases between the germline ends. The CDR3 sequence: CASSLSQGNQPQHF. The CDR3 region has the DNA TGTGCCAGCAGCTTATCGCAGGGCAATCAGCCCCAGCATTTT.

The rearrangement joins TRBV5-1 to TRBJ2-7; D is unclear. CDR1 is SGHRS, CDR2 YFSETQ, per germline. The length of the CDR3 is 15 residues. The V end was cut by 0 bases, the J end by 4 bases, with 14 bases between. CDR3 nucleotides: TGCGCCAGCAGCTTGGGGGCGCCCGAGCTATACGAGCAGTACTTC. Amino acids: CASSLGAPELYEQYF.

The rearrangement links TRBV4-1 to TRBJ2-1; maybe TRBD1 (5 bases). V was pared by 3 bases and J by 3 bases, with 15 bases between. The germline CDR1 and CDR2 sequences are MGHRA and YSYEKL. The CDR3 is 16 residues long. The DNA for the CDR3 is TGCGCCAGCAGCCAGGTGGACATAATAAACTACAATGAGCAGTTCTTC. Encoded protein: CASSQVDIINYNEQFF.

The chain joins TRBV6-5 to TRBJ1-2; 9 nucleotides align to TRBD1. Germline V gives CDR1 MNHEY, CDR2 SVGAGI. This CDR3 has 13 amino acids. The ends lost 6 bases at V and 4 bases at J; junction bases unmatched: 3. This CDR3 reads CASRGTGFYGYTF. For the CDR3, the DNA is TGTGCCAGCAGGGGGACAGGGTTCTATGGCTACACCTTC.

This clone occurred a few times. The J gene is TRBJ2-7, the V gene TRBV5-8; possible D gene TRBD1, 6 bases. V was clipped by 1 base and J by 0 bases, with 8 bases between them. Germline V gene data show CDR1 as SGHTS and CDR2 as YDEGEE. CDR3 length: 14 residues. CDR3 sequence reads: CASSLRDTSYEQYF. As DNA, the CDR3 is TGTGCCAGCAGCTTGCGGGACACCTCCTACGAGCAGTACTTC.

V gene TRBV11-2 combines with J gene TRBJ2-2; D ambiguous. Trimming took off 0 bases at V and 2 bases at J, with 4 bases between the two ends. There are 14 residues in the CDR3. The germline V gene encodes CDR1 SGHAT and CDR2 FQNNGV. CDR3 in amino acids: CASSLDFNTGELFF. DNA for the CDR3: TGTGCCAGCAGCTTAGACTTCAACACCGGGGAGCTGTTTTTT.

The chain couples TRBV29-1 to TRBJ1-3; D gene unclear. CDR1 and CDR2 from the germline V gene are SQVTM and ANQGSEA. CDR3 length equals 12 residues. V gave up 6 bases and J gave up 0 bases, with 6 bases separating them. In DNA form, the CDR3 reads TGCAGCGTAATAGACTCTGGAAACACCATATATTTT. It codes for CSVIDSGNTIYF.

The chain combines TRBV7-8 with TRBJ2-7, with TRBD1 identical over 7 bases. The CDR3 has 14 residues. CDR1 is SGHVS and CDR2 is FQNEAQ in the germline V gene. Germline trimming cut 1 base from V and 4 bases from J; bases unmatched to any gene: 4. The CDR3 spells CASSLGTGIYEQYF. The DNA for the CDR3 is TGTGCCAGCAGCTTAGGGACAGGAATTTACGAGCAGTACTTC.

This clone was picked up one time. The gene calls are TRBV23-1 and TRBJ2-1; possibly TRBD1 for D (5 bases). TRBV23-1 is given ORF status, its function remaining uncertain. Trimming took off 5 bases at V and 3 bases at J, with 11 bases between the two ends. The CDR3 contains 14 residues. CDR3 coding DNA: TGCGCCAGCAGTAGAAAGGGGCACTACAATGAGCAGTTCTTC. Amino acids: CASSRKGHYNEQFF.

The CDR3 is CASSLHEGQGYEQYF. CDR3 DNA: TGCGCCAGCAGCTTACATGAGGGACAGGGGTACGAGCAGTACTTC. V gene TRBV5-1 combines with J gene TRBJ2-7; 10 bases agree with TRBD1. V shed 2 bases, J shed 4 bases, and the junction held 6 bases outside the gene matches. CDR1 and CDR2 from the germline V gene are SGHRS and YFSETQ. CDR3 length equals 15 residues.

The CDR3 sequence: CATSSGGTDTQYF. The CDR3 DNA is TGTGCCACCAGCAGCGGGGGAACAGATACGCAGTATTTT. This chain joins TRBV15 and TRBJ2-3; D perhaps matches TRBD2 (6 bases). The CDR3 sequence is 13 residues long. The germline CDR1 and CDR2 sequences are LNHNV and YYDKDF (reference sequence). V lost 3 bases to trimming and J lost 3 bases, with 7 bases between them.

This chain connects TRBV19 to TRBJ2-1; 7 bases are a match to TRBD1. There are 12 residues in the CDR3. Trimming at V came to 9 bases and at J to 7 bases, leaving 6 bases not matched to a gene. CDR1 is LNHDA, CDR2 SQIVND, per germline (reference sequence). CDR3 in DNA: TGTGCCAGCACTTCACAGGGGAATGAGCAGTTCTTC. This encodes CASTSQGNEQFF. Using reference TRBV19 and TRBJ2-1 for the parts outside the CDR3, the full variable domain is DGGITQSPKYLFRKEGQNVTLSCEQNLNHDAMYWYRQDPGQGLRLIYYSQIVNDFQKGDIAEGYSVSREKKESFPLTVTSAQKNPTAFYLCASTSQGNEQFFGPGTRLTVL.

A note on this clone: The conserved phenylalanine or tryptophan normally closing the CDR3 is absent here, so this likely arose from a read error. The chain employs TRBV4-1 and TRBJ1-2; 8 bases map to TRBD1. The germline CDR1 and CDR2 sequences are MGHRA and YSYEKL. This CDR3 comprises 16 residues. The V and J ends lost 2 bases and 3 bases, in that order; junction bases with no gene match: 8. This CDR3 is CASSQPDREEYYGYTS. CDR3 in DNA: TGCGCCAGCAGCCAACCGGACAGGGAGGAGTACTATGGCTACACCTCC.

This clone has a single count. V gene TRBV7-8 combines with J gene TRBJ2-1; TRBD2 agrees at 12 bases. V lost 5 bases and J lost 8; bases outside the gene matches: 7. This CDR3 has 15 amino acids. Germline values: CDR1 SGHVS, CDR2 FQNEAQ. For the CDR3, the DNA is TGTGCCAGCAGCATAAGACTAGCGGGAGAAGATGAGCAGTTCTTC. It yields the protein CASSIRLAGEDEQFF.

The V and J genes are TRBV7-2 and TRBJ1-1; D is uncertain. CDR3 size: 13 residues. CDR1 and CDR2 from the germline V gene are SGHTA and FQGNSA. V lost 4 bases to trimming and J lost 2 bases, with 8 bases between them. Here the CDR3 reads CASSSQPNTEAFF. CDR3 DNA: TGTGCCAGCAGCTCACAACCTAACACTGAAGCTTTCTTT.

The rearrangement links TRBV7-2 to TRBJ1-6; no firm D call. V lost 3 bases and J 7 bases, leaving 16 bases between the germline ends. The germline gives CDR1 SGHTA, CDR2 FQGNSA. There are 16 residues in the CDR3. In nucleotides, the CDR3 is TGTGCCAGCAGCTTCATCGACCCGGGAAAAAATTCACCCCTCCACTTT. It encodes CASSFIDPGKNSPLHF.

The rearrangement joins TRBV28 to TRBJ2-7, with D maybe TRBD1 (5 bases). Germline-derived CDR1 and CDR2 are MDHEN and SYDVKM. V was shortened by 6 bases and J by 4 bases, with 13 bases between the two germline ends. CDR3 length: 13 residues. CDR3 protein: CASSRPDNYEQYF. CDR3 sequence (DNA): TGTGCCAGCAGCCGACCGGACAATTACGAGCAGTACTTC. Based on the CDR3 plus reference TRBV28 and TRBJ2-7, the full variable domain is DVKVTQSSRYLVKRTGEKVFLECVQDMDHENMFWYRQDPGLGLRLIYFSYDVKMKEKGDIPEGYSVSREKKERFSLILESASTNQTSMYLCASSRPDNYEQYFGPGTRLTVT.

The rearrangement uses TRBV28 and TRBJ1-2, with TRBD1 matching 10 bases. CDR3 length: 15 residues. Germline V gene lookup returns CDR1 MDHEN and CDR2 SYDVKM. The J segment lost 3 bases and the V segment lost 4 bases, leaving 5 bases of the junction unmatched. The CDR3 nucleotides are TGTGCCAGCAGTTCTCCAGGGACAGGGGACTATGGCTACACCTTC. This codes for CASSSPGTGDYGYTF.